This TCR beta chain appears in the sequencing data of a study of blood T cell repertoires in COVID-19. Study context: COVID-19 samples collected from the United States, Italy and Spain covered acute and convalescent phases. T cells, B-cell-depleted T cells, or PBMCs provided the cDNA or gDNA that served as material.

Germline V gene sequence: CDR1 MNHEY, CDR2 SMNVEV (reference sequence). V dropped 5 bases and J dropped 9 bases, with 8 bases sitting between them. The CDR3 contains 12 residues. Original processing methods: Amplification of reference gene primers provided the estimated nucleated cell counts. The table came from immunoSEQ multiplex PCR; TCRdb's copy has only in-frame clones and leaves some out. For V, J and clone size, that table is used; D and trimming come from the DNA. In the table there are 70,000 to 95,000 clones, 65% to 90% of which are singletons. The chain links TRBV27 to TRBJ1-6; D perhaps matches TRBD1 (5 bases). The sequence came from a woman aged 50 to 60 with acute or convalescent COVID-19. Source material: peripheral blood. The DNA of the CDR3 is TGTGCCAGCAGTGGGGGGGGTTCACCCCTCCACTTT. Residues: CASSGGGSPLHF.